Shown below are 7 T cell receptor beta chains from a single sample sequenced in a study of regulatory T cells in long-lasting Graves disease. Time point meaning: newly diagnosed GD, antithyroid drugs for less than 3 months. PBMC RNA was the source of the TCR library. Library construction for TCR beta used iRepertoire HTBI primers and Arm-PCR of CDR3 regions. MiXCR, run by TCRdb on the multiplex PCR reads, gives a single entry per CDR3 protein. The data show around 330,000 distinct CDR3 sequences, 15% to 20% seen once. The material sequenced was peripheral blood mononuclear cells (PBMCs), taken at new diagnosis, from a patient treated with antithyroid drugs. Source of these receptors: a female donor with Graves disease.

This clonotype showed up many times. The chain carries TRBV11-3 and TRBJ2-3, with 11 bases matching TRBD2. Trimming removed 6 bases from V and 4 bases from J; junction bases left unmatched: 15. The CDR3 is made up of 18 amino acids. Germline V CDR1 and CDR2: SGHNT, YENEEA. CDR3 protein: CASSSYSGRVLSADTQYF. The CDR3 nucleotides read TGTGCCAGCAGTTCATATAGCGGGAGGGTCCTATCCGCAGATACGCAGTATTTT.

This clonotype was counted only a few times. CDR3 sequence: CAIRRQGPREAQYF. CDR3 coding DNA: TGTGCCATCAGGAGACAGGGCCCACGGGAGGCCCAGTACTTC. The chain combines TRBV10-3 with TRBJ2-5; either TRBD1 or TRBD2 may supply D (7 bases each). Trimming took 6 bases from V and 9 from J, leaving 20 bases between them. This CDR3 comprises 14 residues. Germline V gene lookup returns CDR1 ENHRY and CDR2 SYGVKD.

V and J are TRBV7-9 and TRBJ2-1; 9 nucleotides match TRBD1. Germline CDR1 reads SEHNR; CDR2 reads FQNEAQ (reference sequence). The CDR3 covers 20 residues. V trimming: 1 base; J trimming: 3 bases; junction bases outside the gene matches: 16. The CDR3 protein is CASSLGSWDREVVIYNEQFF. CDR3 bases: TGTGCCAGCAGCTTAGGCTCTTGGGACAGGGAGGTCGTGATCTACAATGAGCAGTTCTTC.

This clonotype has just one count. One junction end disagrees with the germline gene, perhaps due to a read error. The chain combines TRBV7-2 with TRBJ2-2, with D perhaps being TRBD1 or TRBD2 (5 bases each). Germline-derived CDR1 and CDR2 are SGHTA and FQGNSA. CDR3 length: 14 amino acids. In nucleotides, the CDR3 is TGTGCCAGCAGACCCGCTCAGGGCTCCGGGGAGCCGTTTTTT. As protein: CASRPAQGSGEPFF.

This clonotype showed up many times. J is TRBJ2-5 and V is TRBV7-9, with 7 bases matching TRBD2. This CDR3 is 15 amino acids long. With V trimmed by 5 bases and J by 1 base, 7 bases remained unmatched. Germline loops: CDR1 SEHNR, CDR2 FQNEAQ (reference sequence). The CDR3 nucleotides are TGTGCCAGCAGCCTCGAGGGACTAAGCCAAGAGACCCAGTACTTC. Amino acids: CASSLEGLSQETQYF.

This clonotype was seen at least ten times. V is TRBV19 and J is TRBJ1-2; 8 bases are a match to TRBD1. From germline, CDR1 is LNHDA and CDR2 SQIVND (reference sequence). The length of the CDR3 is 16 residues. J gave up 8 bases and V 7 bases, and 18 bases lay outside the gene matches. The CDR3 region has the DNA TGTGCCAGTACCATCGTTCCCGGGACAGGCCCTGGAGGCTACACCTTC. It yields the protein CASTIVPGTGPGGYTF. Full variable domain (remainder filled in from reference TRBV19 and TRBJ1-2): DGGITQSPKYLFRKEGQNVTLSCEQNLNHDAMYWYRQDPGQGLRLIYYSQIVNDFQKGDIAEGYSVSREKKESFPLTVTSAQKNPTAFYLCASTIVPGTGPGGYTFGSGTRLTVV.

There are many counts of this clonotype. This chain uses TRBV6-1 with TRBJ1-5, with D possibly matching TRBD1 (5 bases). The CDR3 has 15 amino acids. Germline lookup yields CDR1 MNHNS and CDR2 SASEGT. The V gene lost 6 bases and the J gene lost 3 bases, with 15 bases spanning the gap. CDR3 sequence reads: CASSSGRLNNQPQHF. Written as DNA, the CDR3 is TGTGCCAGCAGCTCGGGACGGCTCAACAATCAGCCCCAGCATTTT.